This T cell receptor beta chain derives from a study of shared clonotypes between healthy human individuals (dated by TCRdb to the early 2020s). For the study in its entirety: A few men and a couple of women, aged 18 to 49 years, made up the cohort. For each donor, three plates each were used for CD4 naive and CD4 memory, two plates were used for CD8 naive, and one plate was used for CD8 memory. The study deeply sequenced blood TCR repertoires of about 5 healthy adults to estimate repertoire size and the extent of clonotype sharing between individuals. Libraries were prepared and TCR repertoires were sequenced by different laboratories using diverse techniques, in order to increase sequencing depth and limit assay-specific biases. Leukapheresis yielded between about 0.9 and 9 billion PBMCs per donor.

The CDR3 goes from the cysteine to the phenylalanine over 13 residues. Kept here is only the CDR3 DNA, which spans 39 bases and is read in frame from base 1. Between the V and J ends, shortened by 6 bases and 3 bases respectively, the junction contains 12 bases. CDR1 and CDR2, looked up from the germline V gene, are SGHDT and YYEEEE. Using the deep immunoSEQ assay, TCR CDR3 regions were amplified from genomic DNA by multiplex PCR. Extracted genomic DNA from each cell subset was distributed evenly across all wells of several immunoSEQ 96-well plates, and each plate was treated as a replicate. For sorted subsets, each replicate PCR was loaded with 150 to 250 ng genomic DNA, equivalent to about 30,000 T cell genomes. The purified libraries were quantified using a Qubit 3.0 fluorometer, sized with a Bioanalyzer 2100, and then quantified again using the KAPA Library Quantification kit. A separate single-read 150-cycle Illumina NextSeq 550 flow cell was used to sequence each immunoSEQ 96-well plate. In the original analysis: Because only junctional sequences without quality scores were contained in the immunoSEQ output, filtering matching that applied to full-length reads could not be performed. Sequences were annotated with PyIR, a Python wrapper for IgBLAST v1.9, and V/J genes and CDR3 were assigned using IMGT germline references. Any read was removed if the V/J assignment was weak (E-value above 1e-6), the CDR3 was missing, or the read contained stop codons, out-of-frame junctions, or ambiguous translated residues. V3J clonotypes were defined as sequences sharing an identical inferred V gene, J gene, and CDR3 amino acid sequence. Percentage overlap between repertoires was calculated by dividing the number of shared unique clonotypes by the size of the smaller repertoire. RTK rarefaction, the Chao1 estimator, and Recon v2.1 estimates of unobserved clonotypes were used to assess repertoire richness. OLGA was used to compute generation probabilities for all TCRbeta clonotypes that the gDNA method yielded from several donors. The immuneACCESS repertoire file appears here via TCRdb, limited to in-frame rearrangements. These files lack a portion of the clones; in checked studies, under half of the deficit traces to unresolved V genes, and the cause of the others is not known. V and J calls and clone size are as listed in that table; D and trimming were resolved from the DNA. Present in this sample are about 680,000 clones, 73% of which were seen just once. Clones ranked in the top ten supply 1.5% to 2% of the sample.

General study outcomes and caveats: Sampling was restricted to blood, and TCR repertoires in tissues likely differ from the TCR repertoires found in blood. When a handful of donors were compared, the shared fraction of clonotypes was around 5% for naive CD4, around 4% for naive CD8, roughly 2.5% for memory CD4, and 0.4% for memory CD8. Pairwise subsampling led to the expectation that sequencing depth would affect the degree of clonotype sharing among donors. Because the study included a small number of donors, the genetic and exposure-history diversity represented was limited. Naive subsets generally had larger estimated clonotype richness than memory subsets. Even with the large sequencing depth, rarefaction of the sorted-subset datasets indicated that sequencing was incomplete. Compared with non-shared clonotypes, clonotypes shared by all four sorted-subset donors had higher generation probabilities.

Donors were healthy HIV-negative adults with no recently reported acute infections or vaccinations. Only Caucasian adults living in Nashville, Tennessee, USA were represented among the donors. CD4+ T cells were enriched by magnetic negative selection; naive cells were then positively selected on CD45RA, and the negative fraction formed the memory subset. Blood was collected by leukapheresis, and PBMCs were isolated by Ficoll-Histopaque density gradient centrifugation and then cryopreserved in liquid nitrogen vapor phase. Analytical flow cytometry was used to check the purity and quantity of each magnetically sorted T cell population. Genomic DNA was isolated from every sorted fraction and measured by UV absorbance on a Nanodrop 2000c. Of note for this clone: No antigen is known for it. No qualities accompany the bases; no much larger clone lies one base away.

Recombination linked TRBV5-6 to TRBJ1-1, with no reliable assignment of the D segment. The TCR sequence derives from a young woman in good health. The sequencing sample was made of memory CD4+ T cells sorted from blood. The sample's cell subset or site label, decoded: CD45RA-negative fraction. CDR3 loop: CASKILGYTEAFF. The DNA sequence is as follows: TGTGCCAGCAAGATACTAGGTTACACTGAAGCTTTCTTT.